This entry features one TCR beta chain sequence. Its binding antigen is unknown. No much larger clone exists at a distance of one base, and base qualities are not known. The V end loses 1 base and the J end loses 7 bases, and a stretch of 14 bases separates them. From the germline V gene, CDR1 is MDHEN and CDR2 is SYDVKM. The CDR3 has 15 amino acids, counting the end cysteine and phenylalanine. Only the CDR3 DNA stays, 45 bases, in frame from base 1. This sample stems from a study of blood T cell repertoires in COVID-19 (dated by TCRdb to the early 2020s). At the level of the whole study: The collaborator samples originated in the United States, Italy and Spain and spanned the acute and convalescent phases of COVID-19. The material from the prospective study consisted of cDNA or gDNA derived from T cells, B-cell-depleted T cells, or PBMCs. The dataset comprised deeply sampled blood TCRbeta repertoires from subjects exposed to, actively infected with, or recovered from COVID-19. The repertoires were released in a freely available public database intended as a resource for research on the immune response to SARS-CoV-2. The samples were drawn from the first 160 participants of the ongoing ImmuneRACE study and from some 1,300 subjects provided by 6 global collaborators. Nearly every sample came with metadata listing a de-identified subject ID, COVID-19 status, age in years and sex. Where HLA class I and class II types were available, the types were taken from metadata supplied by the sample provider, not from assay-based typing. Study-wide findings and limitations: The quantity of clinical and demographic metadata differed by source and by participant and was supplied without curation.

The immunoSEQ Assay, a bias-controlled multiplex PCR, was used to amplify TCRbeta CDR3 regions from genomic DNA. On the study's bioinformatics: Within the assay, amplification of reference gene primers was used to estimate how many nucleated cells each sample contained. Sequence reads were collapsed and filtered to measure the absolute abundance of every unique TCRbeta CDR3 rearrangement. For each sample, productive Simpson clonality was calculated as the square root of Simpson's diversity index across productive rearrangements. TCRdb obtained this table from immuneACCESS and retained in-frame rearrangements with V and J assigned. These tables miss some clones; where compared with another copy, unresolved V genes account for less than half of the shortfall, and the remainder is unexplained. The V and J calls and clone size are taken from that table; D and trimming were inferred from the DNA. A total of about 280,000 clones appear in this sample, about 83% of them only once. Clones ranked in the top ten supply approximately 5.7% of the sample.

Participants in the prospective study were aged roughly 18 to 90 years, lived in 20 to 30 United States geographic areas, and enrolled through a virtual design. Cohort assignment in the prospective study relied on participant-reported clinical history from a screening survey and a study questionnaire. For ImmuneRACE Cohort 3, a participant was defined as recovered based on two consecutive negative NP/OP PCR tests, clearance by a healthcare professional, or resolution of symptoms. In the prospective study, whole blood, serum and a nasopharyngeal or oropharyngeal swab were collected from each participant by mobile phlebotomists. Prospective study participants could optionally give additional blood draws and questionnaires over a roughly two-month period. Blood samples from the prospective study were shipped frozen or at room temperature prior to DNA extraction.

This clonotype was obtained from a woman between 40 and 55 years old who had recovered from COVID-19. Sequenced material: PBMCs or T cells enriched from blood (not recorded which). The rearranged chain carries TRBV28 and TRBJ2-1; perhaps TRBD2 is the D gene, with 6 bases matching. DNA sequence: TGTGCCAGCAGTTTATTCGGGAGAGGATGGAATGAGCAGTTCTTC. This codes for CASSLFGRGWNEQFF.